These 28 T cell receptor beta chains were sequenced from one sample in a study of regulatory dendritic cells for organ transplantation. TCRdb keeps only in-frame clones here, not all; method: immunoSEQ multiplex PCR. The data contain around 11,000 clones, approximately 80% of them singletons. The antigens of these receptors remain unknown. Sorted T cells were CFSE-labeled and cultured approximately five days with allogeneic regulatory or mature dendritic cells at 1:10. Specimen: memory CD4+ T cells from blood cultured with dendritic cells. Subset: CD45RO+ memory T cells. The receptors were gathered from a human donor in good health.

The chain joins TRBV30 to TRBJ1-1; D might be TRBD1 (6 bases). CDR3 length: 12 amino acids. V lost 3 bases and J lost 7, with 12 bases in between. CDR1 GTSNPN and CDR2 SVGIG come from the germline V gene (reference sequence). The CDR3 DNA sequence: TGTGCCTGGAGCCCCCAGGGGTTTGAAGCTTTCTTT. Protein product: CAWSPQGFEAFF.

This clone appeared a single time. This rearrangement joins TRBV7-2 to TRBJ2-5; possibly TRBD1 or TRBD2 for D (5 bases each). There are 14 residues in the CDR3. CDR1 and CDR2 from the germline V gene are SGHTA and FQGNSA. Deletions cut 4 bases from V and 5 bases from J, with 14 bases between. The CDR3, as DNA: TGTGCCAGCAGCTCTAACCCCTGGGGGGAGACCCAGTACTTC. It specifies CASSSNPWGETQYF. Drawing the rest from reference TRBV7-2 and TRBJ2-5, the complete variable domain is GAGVSQSPSNKVTEKGKDVELRCDPISGHTALYWYRQSLGQGLEFLIYFQGNSAPDKSGLPSDRFSAERTGGSVSTLTIQRTQQEDSAVYLCASSSNPWGETQYFGPGTRLLVL.

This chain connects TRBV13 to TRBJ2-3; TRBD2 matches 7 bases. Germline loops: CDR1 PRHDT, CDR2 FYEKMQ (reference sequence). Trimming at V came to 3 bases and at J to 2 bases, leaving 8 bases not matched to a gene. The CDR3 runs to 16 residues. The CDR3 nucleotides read TGTGCCAGCAGCTTCGGCGGCGGGGGAGACACAGATACGCAGTATTTT. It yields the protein CASSFGGGGDTDTQYF. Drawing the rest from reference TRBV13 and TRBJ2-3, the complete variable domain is AAGVIQSPRHLIKEKRETATLKCYPIPRHDTVYWYQQGPGQDPQFLISFYEKMQSDKGSIPDRFSAQQFSDYHSELNMSSLELGDSALYFCASSFGGGGDTDTQYFGPGTRLTVL.

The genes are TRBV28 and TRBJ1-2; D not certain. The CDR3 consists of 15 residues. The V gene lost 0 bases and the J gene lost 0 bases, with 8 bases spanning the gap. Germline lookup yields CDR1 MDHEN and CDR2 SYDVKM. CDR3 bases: TGTGCCAGCAGTTTATGGACTCAAGCTAACTATGGCTACACCTTC. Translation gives CASSLWTQANYGYTF.

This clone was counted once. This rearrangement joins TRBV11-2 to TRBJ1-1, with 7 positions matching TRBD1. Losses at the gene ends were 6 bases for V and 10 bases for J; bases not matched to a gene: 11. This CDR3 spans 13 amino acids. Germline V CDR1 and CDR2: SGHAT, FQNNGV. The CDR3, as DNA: TGTGCCAGCAGTCAGGGGGGACTGATGTTAGCTTTCTTT. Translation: CASSQGGLMLAFF. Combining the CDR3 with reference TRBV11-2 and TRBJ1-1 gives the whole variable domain EAGVAQSPRYKIIEKRQSVAFWCNPISGHATLYWYQQILGQGPKLLIQFQNNGVVDDSQLPKDRFSAERLKGVDSTLKIQPAKLEDSAVYLCASSQGGLMLAFFGQGTRLTVV.

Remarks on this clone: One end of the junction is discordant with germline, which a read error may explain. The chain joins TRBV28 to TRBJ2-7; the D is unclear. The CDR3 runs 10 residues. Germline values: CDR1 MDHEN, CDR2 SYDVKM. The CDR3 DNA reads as TGTGCCAGCAGACGTTTTGGCTGCAGTTTC. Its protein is CASRRFGCSF. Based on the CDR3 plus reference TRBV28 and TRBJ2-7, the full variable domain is DVKVTQSSRYLVKRTGEKVFLECVQDMDHENMFWYRQDPGLGLRLIYFSYDVKMKEKGDIPEGYSVSREKKERFSLILESASTNQTSMYLCASRRFGCSFGPGTRLTVT.

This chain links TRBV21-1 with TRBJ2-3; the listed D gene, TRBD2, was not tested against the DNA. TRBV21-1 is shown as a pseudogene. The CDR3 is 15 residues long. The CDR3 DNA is TGTGCCGCCCTTCCGGGACTAGCGGGAGCAGATACGCAGTATTTT. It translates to CAALPGLAGADTQYF.

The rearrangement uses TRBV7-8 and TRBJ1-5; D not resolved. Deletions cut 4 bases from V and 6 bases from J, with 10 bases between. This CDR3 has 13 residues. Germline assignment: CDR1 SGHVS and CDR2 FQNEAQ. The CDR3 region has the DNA TGTGCCAGCAGCTCGGTTCCATCTCAGCCCCAGCATTTT. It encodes CASSSVPSQPQHF.

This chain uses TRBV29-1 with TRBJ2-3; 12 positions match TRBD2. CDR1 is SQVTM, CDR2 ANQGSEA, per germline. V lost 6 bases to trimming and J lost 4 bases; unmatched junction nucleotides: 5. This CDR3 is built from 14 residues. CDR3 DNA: TGCAGCGTAGCCCTAGCGGGAGGGTCAGATACGCAGTATTTT. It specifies CSVALAGGSDTQYF.

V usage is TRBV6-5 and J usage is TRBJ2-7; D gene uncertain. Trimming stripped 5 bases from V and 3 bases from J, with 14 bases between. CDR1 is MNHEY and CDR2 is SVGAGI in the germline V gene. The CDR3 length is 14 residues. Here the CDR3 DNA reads TGTGCCAGCAGTCGGGTAGCAGACGGCTACGAGCAGTACTTC. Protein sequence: CASSRVADGYEQYF.

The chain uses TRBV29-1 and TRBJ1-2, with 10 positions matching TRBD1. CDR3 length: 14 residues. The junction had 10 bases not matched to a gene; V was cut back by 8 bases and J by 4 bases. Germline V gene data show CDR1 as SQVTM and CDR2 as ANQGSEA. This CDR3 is CSSQDRGAAYGYTF. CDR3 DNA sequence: TGCAGCTCCCAGGACAGGGGGGCCGCCTATGGCTACACCTTC.

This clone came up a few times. The CDR3 region has the DNA TGTGCCAGCAGCCAGGGCGGTGGCGGGATCCGAGAGCAGTTCTTC. Residues: CASSQGGGGIREQFF. J is TRBJ2-1 and V is TRBV28, with D perhaps TRBD2 (6 bases). Germline V CDR1 and CDR2: MDHEN, SYDVKM. This CDR3 spans 15 amino acids. The V and J ends lost 6 bases and 10 bases respectively, with 22 bases between them.

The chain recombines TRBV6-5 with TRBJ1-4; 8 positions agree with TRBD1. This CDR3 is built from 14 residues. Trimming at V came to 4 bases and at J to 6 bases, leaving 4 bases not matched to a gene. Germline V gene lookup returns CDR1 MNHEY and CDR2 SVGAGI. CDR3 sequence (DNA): TGTGCCAGCAGTTCCTGGACAGGGTATGAAAAACTGTTTTTT. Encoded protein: CASSSWTGYEKLFF.

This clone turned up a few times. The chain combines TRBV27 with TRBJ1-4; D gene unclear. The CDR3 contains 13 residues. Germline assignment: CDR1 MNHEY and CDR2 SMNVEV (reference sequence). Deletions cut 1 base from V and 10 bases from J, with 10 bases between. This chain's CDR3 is CASSLLDGGKLFF. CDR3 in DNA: TGTGCCAGCAGTTTATTGGACGGAGGAAAACTGTTTTTT.

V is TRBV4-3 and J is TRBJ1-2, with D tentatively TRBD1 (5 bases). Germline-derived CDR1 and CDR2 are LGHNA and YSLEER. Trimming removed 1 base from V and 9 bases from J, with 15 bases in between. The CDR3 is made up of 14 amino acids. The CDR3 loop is CASSQASSGTRYTF. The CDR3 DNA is TGCGCCAGCAGCCAAGCTTCATCCGGGACCCGCTACACCTTC.

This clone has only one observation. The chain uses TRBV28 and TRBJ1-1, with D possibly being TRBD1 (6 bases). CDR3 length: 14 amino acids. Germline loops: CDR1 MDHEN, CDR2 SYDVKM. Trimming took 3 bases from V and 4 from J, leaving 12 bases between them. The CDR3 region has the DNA TGTGCCAGCAGTTTGGGGGGGCGCGGCACTGAAGCTTTCTTT. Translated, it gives CASSLGGRGTEAFF. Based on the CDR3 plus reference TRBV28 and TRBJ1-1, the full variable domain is DVKVTQSSRYLVKRTGEKVFLECVQDMDHENMFWYRQDPGLGLRLIYFSYDVKMKEKGDIPEGYSVSREKKERFSLILESASTNQTSMYLCASSLGGRGTEAFFGQGTRLTVV.

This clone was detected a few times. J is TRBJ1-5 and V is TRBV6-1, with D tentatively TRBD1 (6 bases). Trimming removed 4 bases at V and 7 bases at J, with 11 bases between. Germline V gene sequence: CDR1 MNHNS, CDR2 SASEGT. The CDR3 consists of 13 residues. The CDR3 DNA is TGTGCCAGCAGTGCACAGGGTGGGCAGCCCCAGCATTTT. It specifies CASSAQGGQPQHF.

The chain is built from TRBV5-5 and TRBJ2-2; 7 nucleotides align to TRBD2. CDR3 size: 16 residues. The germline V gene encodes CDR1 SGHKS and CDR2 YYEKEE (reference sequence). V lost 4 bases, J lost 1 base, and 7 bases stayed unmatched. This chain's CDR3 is CASSPLGGGNTGELFF. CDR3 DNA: TGTGCCAGCAGCCCCCTTGGGGGGGGGAACACCGGGGAGCTGTTTTTT.

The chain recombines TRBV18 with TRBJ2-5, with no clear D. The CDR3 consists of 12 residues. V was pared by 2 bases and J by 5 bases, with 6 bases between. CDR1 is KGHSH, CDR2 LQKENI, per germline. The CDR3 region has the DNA TGTGCCAGCTCACCAATCGGGGAGACCCAGTACTTC. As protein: CASSPIGETQYF. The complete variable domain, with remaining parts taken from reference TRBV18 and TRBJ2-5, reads NAGVMQNPRHLVRRRGQEARLRCSPMKGHSHVYWYRQLPEEGLKFMVYLQKENIIDESGMPKERFSAEFPKEGPSILRIQQVVRGDSAAYFCASSPIGETQYFGPGTRLLVL.

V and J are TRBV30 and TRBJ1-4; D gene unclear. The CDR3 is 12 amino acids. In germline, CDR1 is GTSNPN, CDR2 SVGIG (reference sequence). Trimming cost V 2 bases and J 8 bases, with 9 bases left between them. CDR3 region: CAWSREREKLFF. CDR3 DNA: TGTGCCTGGAGTCGAGAGCGGGAAAAACTGTTTTTT.

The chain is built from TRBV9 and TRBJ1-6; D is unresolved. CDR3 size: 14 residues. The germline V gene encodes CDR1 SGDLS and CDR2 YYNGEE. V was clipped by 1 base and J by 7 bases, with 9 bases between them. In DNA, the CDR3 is TGTGCCAGCAGCGTATCCGACCGAAATTCACCCCTCCACTTT. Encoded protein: CASSVSDRNSPLHF.

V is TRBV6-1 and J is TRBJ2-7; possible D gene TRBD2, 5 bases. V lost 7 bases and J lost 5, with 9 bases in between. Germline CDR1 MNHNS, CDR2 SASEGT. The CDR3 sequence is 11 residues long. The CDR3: CASTRENEQYF. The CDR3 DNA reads TGTGCCAGCACCCGGGAAAACGAGCAGTACTTC.

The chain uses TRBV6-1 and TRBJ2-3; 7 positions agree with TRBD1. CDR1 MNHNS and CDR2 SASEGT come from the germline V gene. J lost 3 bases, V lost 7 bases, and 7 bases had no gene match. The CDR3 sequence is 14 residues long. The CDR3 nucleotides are TGTGCCAGCACCCAGAGGGGGCTGACAGATACGCAGTATTTT. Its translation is CASTQRGLTDTQYF.

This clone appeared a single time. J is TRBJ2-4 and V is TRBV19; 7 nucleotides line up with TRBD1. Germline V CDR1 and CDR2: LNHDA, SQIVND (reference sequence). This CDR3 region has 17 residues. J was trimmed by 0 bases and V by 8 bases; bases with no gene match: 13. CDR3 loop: CASAPLRGSLAKNIQYF. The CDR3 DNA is TGTGCCAGTGCCCCTCTCAGGGGGAGCTTAGCCAAAAACATTCAGTACTTC.

CDR3 bases: TGTGCCTGCCGGGACAGGGTCACATATAAATACGAGCAGTACTTC. Amino acids: CACRDRVTYKYEQYF. This chain connects TRBV30 to TRBJ2-7, with TRBD1 matching 9 bases. J gave up 4 bases and V 6 bases, and 13 bases lay outside the gene matches. Germline CDR1 and CDR2: GTSNPN and SVGIG (reference sequence). This CDR3 is 15 amino acids long.

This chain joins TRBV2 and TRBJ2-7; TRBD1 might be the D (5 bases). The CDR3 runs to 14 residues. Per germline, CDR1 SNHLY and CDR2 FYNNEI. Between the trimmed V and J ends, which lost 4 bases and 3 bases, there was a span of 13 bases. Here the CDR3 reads CASSGAGKDYEQYF. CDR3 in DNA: TGTGCCAGCAGTGGCGCAGGGAAGGACTACGAGCAGTACTTC.

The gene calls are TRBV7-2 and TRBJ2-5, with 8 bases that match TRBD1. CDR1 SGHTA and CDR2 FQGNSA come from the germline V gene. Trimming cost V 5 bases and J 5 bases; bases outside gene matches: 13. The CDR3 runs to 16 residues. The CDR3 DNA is TGTGCCAGCAGCCCAAGGACAGGGATTAGGGCGGAGACCCAGTACTTC. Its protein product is CASSPRTGIRAETQYF.

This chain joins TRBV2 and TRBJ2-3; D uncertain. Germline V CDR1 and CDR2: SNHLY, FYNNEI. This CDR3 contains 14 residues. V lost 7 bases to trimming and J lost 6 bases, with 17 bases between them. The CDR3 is CASKSSWGRDTQYF. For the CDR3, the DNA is TGTGCCAGCAAAAGTTCGTGGGGTAGGGATACGCAGTATTTT. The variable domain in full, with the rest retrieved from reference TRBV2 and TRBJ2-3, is EPEVTQTPSHQVTQMGQEVILRCVPISNHLYFYWYRQILGQKVEFLVSFYNNEISEKSEIFDDQFSVERPDGSNFTLKIRSTKLEDSAMYFCASKSSWGRDTQYFGPGTRLTVL.